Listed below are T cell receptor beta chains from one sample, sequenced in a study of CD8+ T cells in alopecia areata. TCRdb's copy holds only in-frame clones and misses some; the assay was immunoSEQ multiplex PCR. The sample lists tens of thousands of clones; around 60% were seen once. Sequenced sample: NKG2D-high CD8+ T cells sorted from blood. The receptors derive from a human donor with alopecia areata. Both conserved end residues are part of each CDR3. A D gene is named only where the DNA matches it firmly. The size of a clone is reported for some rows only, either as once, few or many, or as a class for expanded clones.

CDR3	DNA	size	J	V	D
CASSQDLSGANGYTF	TGTGCCAGCAGCCAAGATCTTTCGGGGGCGAATGGCTACACCTTC	.	TRBJ1-2	TRBV4-2	.
CASSPGLYYGYTF	TGTGCCAGTAGCCCGGGACTTTACTATGGCTACACCTTC	few	TRBJ1-2	TRBV19	.
CASSLLTSGGAETQYF	TGTGCCAGCAGTTTACTGACTAGCGGGGGGGCCGAGACCCAGTACTTC	.	TRBJ2-5	TRBV28	TRBD2
CASSATEGGTF	TGTGCCAGCAGCGCCACCGAGGGCGGGACCTTC	.	TRBJ1-2	TRBV7-9	.
CASRSGRDYSYEQYF	TGTGCCAGCCGAAGCGGTAGGGACTACTCCTACGAGCAGTACTTC	.	TRBJ2-7	TRBV7-8	TRBD2
CASNPLGQANSYEQYF	TGTGCCAGCAATCCCCTGGGACAGGCTAATTCCTACGAGCAGTACTTC	.	TRBJ2-7	TRBV28	TRBD1
CASSMDRGSAYEQYF	TGTGCCAGCAGTATGGACAGGGGAAGTGCCTACGAGCAGTACTTC	once	TRBJ2-7	TRBV6-1	TRBD1
CAWKDRSNTEAFF	TGTGCCTGGAAAGACCGCTCGAACACTGAAGCTTTCTTT	few	TRBJ1-1	TRBV30	.
CASGGGNIQYF	TGTGCCAGCGGAGGGGGGAACATTCAGTACTTC	few	TRBJ2-4	TRBV25-1	.
CASSLDSYGYTF	TGCGCCAGCAGCTTGGATTCCTATGGCTACACCTTC	.	TRBJ1-2	TRBV5-1	.
CASSSFPGTGEEQYF	TGTGCCAGCAGCTCATTCCCCGGGACAGGGGAGGAACAGTACTTC	once	TRBJ2-7	TRBV7-8	TRBD1
CSVEGLAESSYNEQFF	TGCAGCGTTGAAGGGCTTGCGGAGAGCTCCTACAATGAGCAGTTCTTC	.	TRBJ2-1	TRBV29-1	.
CASTPPQSDRGTYNEQFF	TGTGCCAGCACCCCACCTCAATCCGACAGGGGGACCTACAATGAGCAGTTCTTC	.	TRBJ2-1	TRBV28	TRBD1
CASSSPRTDTQYF	TGTGCCAGCAGCTCTCCTCGCACAGATACGCAGTATTTT	few	TRBJ2-3	TRBV7-8	.
CASSLLGGGYNEQFF	TGTGCCAGCAGCTTACTTGGCGGGGGTTACAATGAGCAGTTCTTC	.	TRBJ2-1	TRBV13	TRBD2
CASGEISGRNEQFF	TGCGCCAGCGGGGAAATTAGCGGGAGAAATGAGCAGTTCTTC	.	TRBJ2-1	TRBV4-1	TRBD2
CASSIEGDGLNTEAFF	TGTGCCAGTAGTATAGAAGGGGACGGCTTGAACACTGAAGCTTTCTTT	medium-sized	TRBJ1-1	TRBV19	.
CASHNTNSPLHF	TGTGCCAGCCATAATACTAATTCACCCCTCCACTTT	.	TRBJ1-6	TRBV19	.
CASSYSPLARLYEQYF	TGTGCCAGCAGTTACTCCCCACTAGCGAGGCTCTACGAGCAGTACTTC	.	TRBJ2-7	TRBV6-6	TRBD2
CASSLEAPDEQFF	TGTGCCAGCAGCTTGGAGGCACCCGATGAGCAGTTCTTC	.	TRBJ2-1	TRBV5-6	.
CASSSEPWANVLTF	TGTGCCAGCAGTTCTGAGCCCTGGGCCAACGTCCTGACTTTC	.	TRBJ2-6	TRBV28	.
CASSPRLAGGLNEQFF	TGTGCCAGCAGTCCCCGACTAGCGGGGGGGCTTAATGAGCAGTTCTTC	.	TRBJ2-1	TRBV7-9	TRBD2
CASSLSWDRRYEQYF	TGCGCCAGCAGCCTCTCCTGGGACAGGAGGTACGAGCAGTACTTC	few	TRBJ2-7	TRBV4-1	TRBD1
CASSWTGTLIGTQYF	TGTGCCAGCAGTTGGACCGGGACCCTCATTGGGACCCAGTACTTC	.	TRBJ2-5	TRBV28	.
CASSPSGGRFHEQYF	TGTGCCAGCAGCCCTTCTGGCGGGAGATTCCACGAGCAGTACTTC	.	TRBJ2-7	TRBV28	TRBD2
CASSQWTDSTNEKLFF	TGCGCCAGCAGCCAGTGGACGGATTCAACTAATGAAAAACTGTTTTTT	.	TRBJ1-4	TRBV4-3	.
CASSMGLGQGYGYTF	TGTGCCAGTAGTATGGGCCTCGGACAGGGCTATGGCTACACCTTC	.	TRBJ1-2	TRBV19	TRBD1
CASHNRGSDQPQHF	TGTGCCAGCCACAACAGGGGAAGTGATCAGCCCCAGCATTTT	.	TRBJ1-5	TRBV7-8	TRBD1
CASSLVQGGNEQYF	TGTGCCAGCAGTTTGGTCCAGGGGGGGAACGAGCAGTACTTC	many	TRBJ2-7	TRBV28	.
CASSSREFPYEQYF	TGTGCCAGCAGCTCCAGAGAGTTCCCCTACGAGCAGTACTTC	few	TRBJ2-7	TRBV7-9	.
CASSFPGQGENEQFF	TGTGCCAGCAGCTTTCCGGGACAGGGGGAGAATGAGCAGTTCTTC	.	TRBJ2-1	TRBV7-2	TRBD1
CASNGGQQTLFF	TGTGCCAGCAACGGGGGGCAGCAAACCCTGTTTTTT	few	TRBJ2-2	TRBV21-1	.
CASSPSVGNEQYF	TGTGCCAGCAGCCCCTCGGTAGGTAACGAGCAGTACTTC	.	TRBJ2-7	TRBV13	.
CASSQVAGGPLGQFF	TGCGCCAGCAGCCAGGTAGCGGGAGGGCCGTTAGGGCAGTTCTTC	.	TRBJ2-1	TRBV4-1	TRBD2
CASSPAGRGTEAFF	TGTGCCAGCAGCCCCGCGGGACGTGGCACTGAAGCTTTCTTT	few	TRBJ1-1	TRBV9	.
CATGYEDGYNEQFF	TGTGCCACCGGGTATGAGGACGGCTACAATGAGCAGTTCTTC	.	TRBJ2-1	TRBV18	.
CSARFEHLQFF	TGCAGTGCTAGATTCGAACATCTTCAGTTCTTC	.	TRBJ2-1	TRBV20-1	.
CAISDEGSYNSPLHF	TGTGCCATCAGTGACGAGGGATCCTATAATTCACCCCTCCACTTT	few	TRBJ1-6	TRBV10-3	.
CASSHPPFYEQYF	TGCGCCAGCAGTCACCCTCCTTTCTACGAGCAGTACTTC	.	TRBJ2-7	TRBV23-1	.
CASSPTREVGETQYF	TGTGCCAGCAGTCCTACCCGGGAGGTGGGGGAGACCCAGTACTTC	few	TRBJ2-5	TRBV6-6	TRBD2
CASSLAVGEQFF	TGTGCCAGCAGCTTGGCGGTGGGCGAGCAGTTCTTC	.	TRBJ2-1	TRBV5-6	.
CASSLGEEQFF	TGTGCCAGCAGCCTGGGGGAGGAGCAGTTCTTC	.	TRBJ2-1	TRBV11-2	.
CASSLWQGDEQYF	TGTGCCAGCAGTTTATGGCAGGGGGACGAGCAGTACTTC	few	TRBJ2-7	TRBV28	TRBD1
CASSVTGYNQPQHF	TGTGCCAGCAGTGTGACAGGGTACAATCAGCCCCAGCATTTT	.	TRBJ1-5	TRBV28	TRBD1
CSVPRQGTNYGYTF	TGCAGCGTTCCGAGACAGGGCACTAACTATGGCTACACCTTC	.	TRBJ1-2	TRBV29-1	TRBD1
CASSFPGEQYF	TGTGCCAGCAGTTTTCCGGGCGAGCAGTACTTC	large	TRBJ2-7	TRBV28	.
CASSLISEQFF	TGTGCCAGCAGCTTAATAAGTGAGCAGTTCTTC	.	TRBJ2-1	TRBV11-2	.
CASSQDRWDRAKNIQYF	TGCGCCAGCAGCCAAGATAGGTGGGACAGGGCCAAAAACATTCAGTACTTC	.	TRBJ2-4	TRBV4-3	TRBD1
CASSPKTYEQFF	TGTGCCAGCAGCCCCAAGACTTATGAGCAGTTCTTC	.	TRBJ2-1	TRBV9	.
CSARESYEQYF	TGCAGTGCTAGAGAAAGCTACGAGCAGTACTTC	.	TRBJ2-7	TRBV20-1	.
CASRGSSSYNEQFF	TGTGCCAGCAGGGGGTCGAGCTCCTACAATGAGCAGTTCTTC	.	TRBJ2-1	TRBV5-6	.
CASSSAAGALGQHF	TGTGCCAGCAGCTCCGCCGCAGGGGCGCTTGGCCAGCATTTT	.	TRBJ1-5	TRBV7-9	.
CASSIVASSGNTIYF	TGTGCCAGTAGTATAGTGGCCAGCTCTGGAAACACCATATATTTT	.	TRBJ1-3	TRBV19	.
CASSAPRTTSYEQYF	TGTGCCAGCAGTGCCCCGCGGACAACCTCCTACGAGCAGTACTTC	.	TRBJ2-7	TRBV28	.
CASSFPDGGDTQYF	TGTGCCAGCAGTTTCCCCGACGGTGGAGATACGCAGTATTTT	.	TRBJ2-3	TRBV28	.